This T cell receptor (beta chain) was recovered during a study of blood T cell repertoires in COVID-19. Study processing details: Using reference gene primer amplification, nucleated cell counts were estimated. Some clones are missing from TCRdb's copy, which holds only in-frame ones; the method was immunoSEQ multiplex PCR. V, J and clone size derive from that table, while D and trimming were established from the DNA sequence. The sample lists approximately 250,000 clones, around 88% seen once, with roughly 2% in the top ten. Trimming pared 2 bases from V and 7 bases from J, leaving 11 bases between. There are 13 residues in the CDR3. CDR1 is SGHDN, CDR2 FVKESK, per germline.

This clonotype was sampled from a man aged 30 to 39 with active or convalescent COVID-19. The V and J genes are TRBV14 and TRBJ1-2; tentative D call: TRBD1 (5 bases). Sequenced: peripheral blood. CDR3 nucleotide sequence: TGTGCCAGCAGCCAACCAGACAGTGGTGGCTACACCTTC. Translating it yields CASSQPDSGGYTF.